Reported below is one T cell receptor (beta chain). In the original workflow: Amplification with reference gene primers provided the estimates of nucleated cell counts. Produced via immunoSEQ multiplex PCR; TCRdb's table is partial and in-frame only. That table supplies the V and J calls and clone size; D and trimming were determined from the DNA. The repertoire holds about 80,000 clones, with 91% as singletons. The CDR3 sequence is 12 residues long. V gave up 5 bases and J gave up 2 bases, with 6 bases separating them. Germline V gene sequence: CDR1 SNHLY, CDR2 FYNNEI. The data were taken from a study of blood T cell repertoires in COVID-19. Study-wide context: The study drew acute and convalescent COVID-19 samples from the United States, Italy and Spain. T cells, B-cell-depleted T cells, or PBMCs provided the cDNA or gDNA that served as material.

The source material was peripheral blood. The sequence derives from a woman between 50 and 59 years old in a cohort sampled during active COVID-19. The chain recombines TRBV2 with TRBJ2-5; TRBD2 is a possible D gene (6 bases). The CDR3 DNA sequence: TGTGCCAGCAGTCGGGAGCAAGAGACCCAGTACTTC. As protein: CASSREQETQYF.